This TCR beta chain was profiled in a study of T cells and Merkel cell carcinoma outcomes. Study-wide results and caveats: In Merkel cell carcinoma, repertoire and T-cell density reportedly predicted outcomes.

This clone has a handful of counts. Antigen unknown. Sequencing was performed with immunoSEQ multiplex PCR; in TCRdb, only in-frame clones are kept and a portion is missing. The data contain 90 to 120 clones, approximately 87% of them seen just once; the ten biggest clones take up over 10%. V shed 4 bases, J shed 6 bases, and the junction held 7 bases outside the gene matches. The germline CDR1 and CDR2 sequences are SGHDT and YYEEEE. This CDR3 is 14 amino acids long. This rearrangement joins TRBV5-6 to TRBJ1-5; 7 bases are a match to TRBD1. The TCR was taken from a human donor with Merkel cell carcinoma. Material for sequencing was tumor tissue from Merkel cell carcinoma. The CDR3: CASSPGGAGQPQHF. Here the CDR3 DNA reads TGTGCCAGCAGCCCAGGGGGGGCGGGTCAGCCCCAGCATTTT.